The rows below give T cell receptor beta chains drawn from one sample of a study of blood T cells in healthy people across ages. TCRdb re-called the 5' RACE reads through MiXCR, storing one row per CDR3 protein. Counted here are some 750,000 distinct CDR3 sequences, approximately 22% occurring once; the ten biggest clones make up under 25%. The material sequenced was blood. The receptor set was obtained from a man in his 70s in good health. Each CDR3 is given with its conserved first and last residue. D genes are given only for firm matches. Only part of the rows carry a size: once, few, many, or a class if the clone is expanded.

V	J	D	size	DNA	CDR3
TRBV5-8	TRBJ2-5	.	.	TGTGCCAGCAGCTTGGATGGGGGGCAGACCCAGTACTTC	CASSLDGGQTQYF
TRBV2	TRBJ1-1	.	.	TGTGCCAGCAGCCTGAGGGCGGAAGGTGAAGCTTTCTTT	CASSLRAEGEAFF
TRBV30	TRBJ2-3	.	.	TGTGCCTGGAGTGTATTGTTTGCGCCGGGAGATACGCAGTATTTT	CAWSVLFAPGDTQYF
TRBV6-2/TRBV6-3	TRBJ1-6	.	few	TGTGCCAGCAGTTACCCCCTCGGGATGAGGGATTCACCCCTCCACTTT	CASSYPLGMRDSPLHF
TRBV24-1	TRBJ1-4	TRBD1	.	TGTGCCACCAGTGATCCGGGACAGGGGAATCAAAAACTGTTTTTT	CATSDPGQGNQKLFF
TRBV29-1	TRBJ1-4	.	.	TGCAGCGTTGAAGGGGGGGGGATGGCAACTAATGAAAAACTGTTTTTT	CSVEGGGMATNEKLFF
TRBV10-3	TRBJ2-3	TRBD1	few	TGTGCCATCAGTGAGTCCGGGACAGGGAATAAGAATACGCAGTATTTT	CAISESGTGNKNTQYF
TRBV9	TRBJ2-1	.	few	TGTGCCAGCAGCGACTATGCACATAACACCTACAATGAGCAGTTCTTC	CASSDYAHNTYNEQFF
TRBV24-1	TRBJ2-1	TRBD2	few	TGTGCCACCAGTGATTGGACTAGCGGGAGAGGTAATGAGCAGTTCTTC	CATSDWTSGRGNEQFF
TRBV5-1	TRBJ1-1	TRBD1	.	TGCGCCAGCAGCTTGAGTCGCACAGGGGTGACTGAAGCTTTCTTT	CASSLSRTGVTEAFF
TRBV7-9	TRBJ1-2	.	few	TGTGCCAGCAGCTTAACCGGGGAGTGGGGCTACACCTTC	CASSLTGEWGYTF
TRBV3-1	TRBJ2-1	.	many	TGTGCCAGCAGCCTTTCATGGGGGCAGAAGTTCTTC	CASSLSWGQKFF
TRBV3-1	TRBJ2-4	.	once	TGTGCCAGCAGCCCGGGCCTCGTAAACATTCGGTACTTC	CASSPGLVNIRYF
TRBV20-1	TRBJ2-7	.	.	TGCAGTGCGACGGATGAGGGTTACGAGCAGTACTTC	CSATDEGYEQYF
TRBV9	TRBJ2-3	.	.	TGTGCCAGCAGCTTCCGACAGACAGATACGCAGTATTTT	CASSFRQTDTQYF
TRBV28	TRBJ1-1	.	many	TGTGCCAGCAGTTTAAAGCGGGCGGCTTTCTTT	CASSLKRAAFF
TRBV27	TRBJ2-4	TRBD1	.	TGTGCCAGCAGCCCCGGGACAGGGGGCCCCCTGACCAAAAACATTCAGTACTTC	CASSPGTGGPLTKNIQYF
TRBV20-1	TRBJ2-2	TRBD2	few	TGCAGTGCTAAAGGTGGCGGGGGGGCGGCCGGGGAGCTGTTTTTT	CSAKGGGGAAGELFF
TRBV3-1	TRBJ1-6	TRBD1	.	TGTGCCAGCAGTCGGGACAGGGTCTCACCCCTCCACTTT	CASSRDRVSPLHF
TRBV9	TRBJ2-1	.	few	TGTGCCAGCAGCGTAGGAAGCTCTTATCGGCCCAATGAGCAGTTCTTC	CASSVGSSYRPNEQFF
TRBV29-1	TRBJ1-4	TRBD1	few	TGCAGCGGGGGACAGGGCGGGGAAAAACTGTTTTTT	CSGGQGGEKLFF
TRBV11-2	TRBJ2-3	.	.	TGTGCCAGCAGCCGAGTTTGGGGCAGCACAGATACGCAGTATTTT	CASSRVWGSTDTQYF
TRBV4-2	TRBJ2-3	TRBD1	.	TGTGCCAGCAGCCAAGAGTGGGACAGGAGTACAGATACGCAGTATTTT	CASSQEWDRSTDTQYF
TRBV12-3/TRBV12-4	TRBJ2-1	TRBD2	.	TGTGCCAGCAGGAAAGCGGGAGCTTTAAATGAGCAGTTCTTC	CASRKAGALNEQFF
TRBV11-2	TRBJ1-4	TRBD1	few	TGTGCCAGCAGCTCTCCCCGACAGGGAATGGGGGTCGGCGAAAAACTGTTTTTT	CASSSPRQGMGVGEKLFF
TRBV11-2	TRBJ1-1	.	few	TGTGCCAGCAGCTTCGGCGTTATGAACACTGAAGCTTTCTTT	CASSFGVMNTEAFF
TRBV10-3	TRBJ2-7	.	.	TGTGCCATCAGTAATGAATACGAGCAGTACTTC	CAISNEYEQYF
TRBV5-6	TRBJ1-4	TRBD1	.	TGTGCCAGCAGTGAGCGACGACAGGGGGTTCGGAAACTGTTTTTT	CASSERRQGVRKLFF
TRBV12-3/TRBV12-4	TRBJ2-3	.	many	TGTGCCAGCAGTTTCCTAGGGATCACAGATACGCAGTATTTT	CASSFLGITDTQYF
TRBV10-2	TRBJ2-3	.	.	TGCGCCAGCAGTGACCGCGCCTCTAGCACAGATACGCAGTATTTT	CASSDRASSTDTQYF
TRBV9	TRBJ2-3	.	.	TGTGCCAGCAGCGTAGGGGCTAGCGCGAAAGATACGCAGTATTTT	CASSVGASAKDTQYF
TRBV29-1	TRBJ2-4	.	few	TGCAGCGTTGAAATCAGGGTTCAGACCAAAAACATTCAGTACTTC	CSVEIRVQTKNIQYF
TRBV29-1	TRBJ1-5	.	.	TGCAGCGCCCCTGGGACTAGGAATAGCAATCAGCCCCAGCATTTT	CSAPGTRNSNQPQHF
TRBV20-1	TRBJ2-5	.	few	TGCAGTGCTACGAGCCCGACCGGTTTAGAGACCCAGTACTTC	CSATSPTGLETQYF
TRBV18	TRBJ1-1	.	.	TGTGCCAGCTCACCCTCGAACCAGGAGGCTACTGGAGCTTTCTTT	CASSPSNQEATGAFF
TRBV27	TRBJ2-1	TRBD2	many	TGTGCCAGCAGTTTTGGGACTAGGGACAATGAGCAGTTCTTC	CASSFGTRDNEQFF
TRBV5-1	TRBJ1-3	.	few	TGCGCCAGCAGCTGGAGGGGGGAGAGCGGAAACACCATATATTTT	CASSWRGESGNTIYF
TRBV28	TRBJ2-5	.	.	TGTGCCAGCGGTTTATTGGGGGTGCAAGAGACCCAGTACTTC	CASGLLGVQETQYF
TRBV6-5	TRBJ1-1	.	.	TGTGCCGGCAGCCTTGGAGGGGCGACGACTGAAGCTTTCTTT	CAGSLGGATTEAFF
TRBV9	TRBJ1-5	.	once	TGTGCCCTTCCCGAGGAGGGTGAGGGGCAGCCCCAGCATTTT	CALPEEGEGQPQHF
TRBV28	TRBJ2-5	.	.	TGTGCCAGCAGTTTCCGGACGGGGTCCTACGGGCAGTACTTC	CASSFRTGSYGQYF
TRBV20-1	TRBJ2-3	TRBD2	.	TGCAGTGCTAACCCCGGGACTAGCGGGGGAACAGATACGCAGTATTTT	CSANPGTSGGTDTQYF
TRBV7-6	TRBJ1-1	TRBD1	.	TGTGCCAGCAGAAAAGCGCCGACAGGGGGATCCACTGAAGCTTTCTTT	CASRKAPTGGSTEAFF
TRBV5-1	TRBJ2-7	.	few	TGCGCCAGCAGCTTGACCCAGGGTACCTACTACGAGCAGTACTTC	CASSLTQGTYYEQYF
TRBV29-1	TRBJ2-1	.	few	TGCAGCTATACATATGGCAATGAGCAGTTCTTC	CSYTYGNEQFF
TRBV5-4	TRBJ2-7	.	.	TGTGCCAGCAGCCCCGGGGGGCTCCACTCCTACGAGCAGTACTTC	CASSPGGLHSYEQYF
TRBV12-3/TRBV12-4	TRBJ1-1	.	.	TGTGCCAGCAGTTTAATGGAGACTGAAGCTTTCTTT	CASSLMETEAFF
TRBV19	TRBJ2-5	.	.	TGTGCCAGTAGTCCAACAGTAATGCAAGAGACCCAGTACTTC	CASSPTVMQETQYF
TRBV12-3/TRBV12-4	TRBJ2-5	TRBD1	few	TGTGCCAGCAGCCTGACAGGGGCAGAGACCCAGTACTTC	CASSLTGAETQYF